This T cell receptor (beta chain) was captured by sequencing in a study of CD4 T cells in relation to SARS-CoV-2 and coronaviruses. Before the COVID-19 pandemic, during about 2010-2018, CD4+ T cells were taken from unexposed donors. After more than eight days of culture, CD4+ T cells were isolated. This clone turned up a few times. Its antigen remains unknown. The CDR3 is 15 amino acids. The germline CDR1 and CDR2 sequences are SGHRS and YFSETQ. V lost 5 bases, J lost 3 bases, and 6 bases stayed unmatched. Sequencing used immunoSEQ multiplex PCR; TCRdb keeps in-frame clones, though not all of them. The table has 23,000 or so clones, 76% seen once.

The sample comprised CD4+ T cells from PBMCs, cultured in vitro. The chain couples TRBV5-1 to TRBJ1-3; the match to TRBD1 covers 9 bases. This TCR was sampled from a human donor in good health. The CDR3 nucleotides read TGCGCCAGCAGACCACAGGGGGCGTTTGGAAACACCATATATTTT. Encoded protein: CASRPQGAFGNTIYF.